The clone carrying this TCR beta chain was detected only a few times. No antigen is known for it. RNA extraction gave at least 5.5 micrograms of total RNA per sample. A second PCR, run for about 7 to 11 cycles, used a sample-barcoded 5' primer plus a J-beta primer mix. All samples yielded 2.5 million or more CDR3-containing paired-end reads. TCRdb re-derived calls from the 5' RACE reads in MiXCR, one entry per CDR3 protein. Of around 1,000,000 distinct CDR3 sequences listed, around two fifths were seen once; the top ten hold approximately 14%. The data belong to a study of blood T cells in healthy people across ages. Study outcomes and limitations: More naive CD4+ cells and higher diversity were found in long-lived than in aged donors.

What was sequenced was blood. The source of this sequence is a man in his late teens or twenties in good health.

The CDR3 protein is CSAAPPDTQYF. The CDR3 DNA sequence: TGCAGTGCGGCCCCCCCGGATACGCAGTATTTT. This sequence joins TRBV20-1 and TRBJ2-3; D uncertain. Germline V lookup: CDR1 DFQATT, CDR2 SNEGSKA (reference sequence). Trimming shortened V by 6 bases and J by 6 bases, and 10 bases separated the two germline ends. The CDR3 is 11 amino acids.